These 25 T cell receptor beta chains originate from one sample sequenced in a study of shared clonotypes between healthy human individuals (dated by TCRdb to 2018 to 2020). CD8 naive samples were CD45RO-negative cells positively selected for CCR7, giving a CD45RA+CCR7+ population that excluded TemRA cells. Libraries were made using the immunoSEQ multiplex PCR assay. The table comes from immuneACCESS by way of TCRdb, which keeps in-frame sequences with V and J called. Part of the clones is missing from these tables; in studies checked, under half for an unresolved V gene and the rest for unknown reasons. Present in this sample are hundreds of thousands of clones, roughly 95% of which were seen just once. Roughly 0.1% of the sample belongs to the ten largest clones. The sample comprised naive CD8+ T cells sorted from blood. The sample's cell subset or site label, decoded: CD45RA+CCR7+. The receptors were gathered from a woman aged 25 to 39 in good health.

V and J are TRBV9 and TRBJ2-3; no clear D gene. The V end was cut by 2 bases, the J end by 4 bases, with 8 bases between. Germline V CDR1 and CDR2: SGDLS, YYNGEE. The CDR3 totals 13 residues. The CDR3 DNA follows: TGTGCCAGCAGCGTGGCTGGTCCAGATACGCAGTATTTT. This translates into CASSVAGPDTQYF. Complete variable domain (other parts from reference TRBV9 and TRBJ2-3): DSGVTQTPKHLITATGQRVTLRCSPRSGDLSVYWYQQSLDQGLQFLIQYYNGEERAKGNILERFSAQQFPDLHSELNLSSLELGDSALYFCASSVAGPDTQYFGPGTRLTVL.

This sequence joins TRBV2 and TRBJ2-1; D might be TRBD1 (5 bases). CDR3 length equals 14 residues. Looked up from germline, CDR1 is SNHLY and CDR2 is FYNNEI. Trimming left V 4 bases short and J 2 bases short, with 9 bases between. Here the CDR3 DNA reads TGTGCCAGCAGTGGCCTGACAGCCTACAATGAGCAGTTCTTC. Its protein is CASSGLTAYNEQFF. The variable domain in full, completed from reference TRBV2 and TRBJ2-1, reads EPEVTQTPSHQVTQMGQEVILRCVPISNHLYFYWYRQILGQKVEFLVSFYNNEISEKSEIFDDQFSVERPDGSNFTLKIRSTKLEDSAMYFCASSGLTAYNEQFFGPGTRLTVL.

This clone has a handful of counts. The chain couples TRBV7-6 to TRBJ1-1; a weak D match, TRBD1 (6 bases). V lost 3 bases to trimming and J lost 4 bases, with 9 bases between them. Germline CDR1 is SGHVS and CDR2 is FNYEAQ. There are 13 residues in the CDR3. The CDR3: CASSFGGGTEAFF. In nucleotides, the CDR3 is TGTGCCAGCAGCTTTGGAGGGGGCACTGAAGCTTTCTTT.

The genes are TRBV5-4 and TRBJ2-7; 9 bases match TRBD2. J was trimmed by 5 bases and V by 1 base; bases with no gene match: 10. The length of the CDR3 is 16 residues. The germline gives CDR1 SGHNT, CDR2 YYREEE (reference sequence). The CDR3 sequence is CASSLSLVAGAHEQYF. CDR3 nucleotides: TGTGCCAGCAGCTTGAGTTTGGTAGCGGGAGCCCACGAGCAGTACTTC.

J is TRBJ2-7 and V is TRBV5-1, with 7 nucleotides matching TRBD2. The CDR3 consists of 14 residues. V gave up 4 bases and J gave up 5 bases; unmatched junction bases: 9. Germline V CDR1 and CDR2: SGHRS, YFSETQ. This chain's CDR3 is CASSRGEGLDEQYF. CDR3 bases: TGCGCCAGCAGCCGGGGGGAGGGCCTTGACGAGCAGTACTTC.

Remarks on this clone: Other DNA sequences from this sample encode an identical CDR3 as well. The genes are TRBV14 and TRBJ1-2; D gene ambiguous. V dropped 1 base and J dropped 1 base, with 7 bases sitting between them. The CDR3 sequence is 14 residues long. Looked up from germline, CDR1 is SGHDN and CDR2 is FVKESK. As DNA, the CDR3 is TGTGCCAGCAGCCAAGGGGCCGTTAACTATGGCTACACCTTC. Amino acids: CASSQGAVNYGYTF.

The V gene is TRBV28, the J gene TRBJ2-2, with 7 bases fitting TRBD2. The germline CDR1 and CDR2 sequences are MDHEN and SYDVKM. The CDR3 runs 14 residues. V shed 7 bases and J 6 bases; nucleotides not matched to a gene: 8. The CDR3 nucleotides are TGTGCCAGCACCCTAGGGCTAGCGGCCGGGGAGCTGTTTTTT. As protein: CASTLGLAAGELFF.

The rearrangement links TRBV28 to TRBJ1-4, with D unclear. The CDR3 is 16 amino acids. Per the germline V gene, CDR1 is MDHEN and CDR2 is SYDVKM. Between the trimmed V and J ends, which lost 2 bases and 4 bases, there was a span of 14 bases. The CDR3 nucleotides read TGTGCCAGCAGTTTAAGGTCGGCACTGAATAATGAAAAACTGTTTTTT. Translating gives CASSLRSALNNEKLFF.

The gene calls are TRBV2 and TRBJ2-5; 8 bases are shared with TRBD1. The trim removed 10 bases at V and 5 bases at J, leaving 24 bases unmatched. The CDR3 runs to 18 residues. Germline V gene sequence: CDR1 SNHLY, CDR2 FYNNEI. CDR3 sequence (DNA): TGTGCCAAGGAGATCAGGGGGCGCACGGGGGTCATCAGTGAGACCCAGTACTTC. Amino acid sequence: CAKEIRGRTGVISETQYF. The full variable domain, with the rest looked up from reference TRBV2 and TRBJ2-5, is EPEVTQTPSHQVTQMGQEVILRCVPISNHLYFYWYRQILGQKVEFLVSFYNNEISEKSEIFDDQFSVERPDGSNFTLKIRSTKLEDSAMYFCAKEIRGRTGVISETQYFGPGTRLLVL.

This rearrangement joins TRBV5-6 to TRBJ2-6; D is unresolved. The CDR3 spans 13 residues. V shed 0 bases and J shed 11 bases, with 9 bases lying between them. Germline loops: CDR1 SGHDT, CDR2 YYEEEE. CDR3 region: CASSLEASHVLTF. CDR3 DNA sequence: TGTGCCAGCAGCTTGGAGGCTTCCCACGTCCTGACTTTC.

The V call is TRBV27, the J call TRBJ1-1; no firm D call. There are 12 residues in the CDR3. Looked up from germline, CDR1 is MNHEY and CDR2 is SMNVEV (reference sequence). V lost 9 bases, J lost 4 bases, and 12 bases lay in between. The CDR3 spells CASCSGGTEAFF. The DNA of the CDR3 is TGTGCCAGTTGCTCGGGTGGCACTGAAGCTTTCTTT.

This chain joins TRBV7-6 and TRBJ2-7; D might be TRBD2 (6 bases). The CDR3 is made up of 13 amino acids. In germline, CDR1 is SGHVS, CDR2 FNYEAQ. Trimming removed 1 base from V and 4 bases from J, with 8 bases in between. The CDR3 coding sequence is TGTGCCAGCAGCTTAGGGGACTCATACGAGCAGTACTTC. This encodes CASSLGDSYEQYF.

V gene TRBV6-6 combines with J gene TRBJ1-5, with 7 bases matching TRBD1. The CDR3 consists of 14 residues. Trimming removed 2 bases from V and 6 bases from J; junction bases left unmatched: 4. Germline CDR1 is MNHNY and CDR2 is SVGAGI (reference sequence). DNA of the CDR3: TGTGCCAGCAGTTACGAACAGGGGCCTCAGCCCCAGCATTTT. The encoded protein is CASSYEQGPQPQHF.

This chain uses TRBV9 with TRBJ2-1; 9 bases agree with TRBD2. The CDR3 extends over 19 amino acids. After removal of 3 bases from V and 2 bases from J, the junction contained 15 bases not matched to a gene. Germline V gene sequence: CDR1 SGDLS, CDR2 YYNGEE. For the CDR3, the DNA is TGTGCCAGCAGCGACGGGGGCCTTCTAGCGGGGCCTGCCTACAATGAGCAGTTCTTC. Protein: CASSDGGLLAGPAYNEQFF.

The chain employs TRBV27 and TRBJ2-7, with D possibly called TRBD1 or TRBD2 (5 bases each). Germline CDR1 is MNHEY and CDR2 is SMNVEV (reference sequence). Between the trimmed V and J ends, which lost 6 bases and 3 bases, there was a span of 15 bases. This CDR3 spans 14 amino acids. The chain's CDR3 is CASSPVGADYEQYF. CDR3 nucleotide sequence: TGTGCCAGCAGCCCCGTCGGGGCAGACTACGAGCAGTACTTC.

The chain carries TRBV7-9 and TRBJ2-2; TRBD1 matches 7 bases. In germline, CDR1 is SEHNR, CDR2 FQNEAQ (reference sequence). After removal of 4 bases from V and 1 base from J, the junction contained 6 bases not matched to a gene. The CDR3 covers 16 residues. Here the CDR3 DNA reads TGTGCCAGCAGCTCCCGGGACAGCCAGAACACCGGGGAGCTGTTTTTT. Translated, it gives CASSSRDSQNTGELFF.

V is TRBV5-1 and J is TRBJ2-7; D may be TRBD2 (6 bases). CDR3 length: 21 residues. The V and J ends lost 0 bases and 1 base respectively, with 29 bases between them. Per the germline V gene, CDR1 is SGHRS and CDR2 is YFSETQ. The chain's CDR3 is CASSLGLGSPTHPWGSYEQYF. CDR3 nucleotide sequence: TGCGCCAGCAGCTTGGGACTAGGGTCTCCTACACATCCTTGGGGATCCTACGAGCAGTACTTC.

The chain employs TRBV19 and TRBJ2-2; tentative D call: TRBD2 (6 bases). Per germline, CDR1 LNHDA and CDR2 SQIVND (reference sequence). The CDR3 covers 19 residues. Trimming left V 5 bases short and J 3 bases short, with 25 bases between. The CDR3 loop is CASSPLGAGYNLDTGELFF. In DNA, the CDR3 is TGTGCCAGTAGTCCTCTGGGAGCGGGCTATAATCTGGACACCGGGGAGCTGTTTTTT.

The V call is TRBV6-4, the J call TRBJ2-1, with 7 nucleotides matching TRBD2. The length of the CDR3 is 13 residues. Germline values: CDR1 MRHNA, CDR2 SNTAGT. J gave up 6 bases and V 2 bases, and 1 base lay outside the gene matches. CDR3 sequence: CASSDGRANEQFF. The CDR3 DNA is TGTGCCAGCAGTGACGGGAGGGCCAATGAGCAGTTCTTC.

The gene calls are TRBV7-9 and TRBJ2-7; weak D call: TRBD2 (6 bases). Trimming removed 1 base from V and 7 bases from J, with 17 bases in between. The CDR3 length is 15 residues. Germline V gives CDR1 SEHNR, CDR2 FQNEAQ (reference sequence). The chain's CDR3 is CASSLGTGVLLEQYF. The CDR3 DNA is TGTGCCAGCAGCTTAGGGACGGGAGTCCTCTTAGAGCAGTACTTC.

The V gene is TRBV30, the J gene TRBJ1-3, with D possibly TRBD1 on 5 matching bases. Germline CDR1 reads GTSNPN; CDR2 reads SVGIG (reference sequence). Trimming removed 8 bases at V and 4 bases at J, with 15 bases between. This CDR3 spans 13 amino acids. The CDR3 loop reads CATLGEMGNTIYF. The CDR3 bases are TGTGCCACATTAGGGGAGATGGGAAACACCATATATTTT.

This CDR3 is CASSRGHSNGYTF. In nucleotides, the CDR3 is TGTGCCAGCAGTAGGGGGCACAGTAATGGCTACACCTTC. The chain employs TRBV27 and TRBJ1-2, with 7 bases lining up with TRBD1. This CDR3 is 13 amino acids long. V lost 5 bases and J lost 6; bases outside the gene matches: 6. Germline CDR1 and CDR2: MNHEY and SMNVEV (reference sequence).

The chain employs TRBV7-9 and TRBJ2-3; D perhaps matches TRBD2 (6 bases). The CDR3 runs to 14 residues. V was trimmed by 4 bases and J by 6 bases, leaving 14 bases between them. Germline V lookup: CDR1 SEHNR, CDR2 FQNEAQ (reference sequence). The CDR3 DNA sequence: TGTGCCAGCAGCTCCCCGGGACTGCGTGATACGCAGTATTTT. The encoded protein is CASSSPGLRDTQYF.

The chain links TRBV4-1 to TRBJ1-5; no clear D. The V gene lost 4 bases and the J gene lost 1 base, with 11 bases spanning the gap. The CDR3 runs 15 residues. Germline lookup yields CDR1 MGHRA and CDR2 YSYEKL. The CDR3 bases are TGCGCCAGCAGCCCTCAGAGGGCGAGCAATCAGCCCCAGCATTTT. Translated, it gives CASSPQRASNQPQHF.

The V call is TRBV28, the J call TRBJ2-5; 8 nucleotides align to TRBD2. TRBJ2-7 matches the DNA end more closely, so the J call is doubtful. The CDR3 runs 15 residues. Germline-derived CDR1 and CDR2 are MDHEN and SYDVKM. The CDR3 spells CASREGLASVYEQYF. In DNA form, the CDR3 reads TGTGCCAGCAGGGAAGGACTAGCATCTGTCTACGAGCAGTACTTC.